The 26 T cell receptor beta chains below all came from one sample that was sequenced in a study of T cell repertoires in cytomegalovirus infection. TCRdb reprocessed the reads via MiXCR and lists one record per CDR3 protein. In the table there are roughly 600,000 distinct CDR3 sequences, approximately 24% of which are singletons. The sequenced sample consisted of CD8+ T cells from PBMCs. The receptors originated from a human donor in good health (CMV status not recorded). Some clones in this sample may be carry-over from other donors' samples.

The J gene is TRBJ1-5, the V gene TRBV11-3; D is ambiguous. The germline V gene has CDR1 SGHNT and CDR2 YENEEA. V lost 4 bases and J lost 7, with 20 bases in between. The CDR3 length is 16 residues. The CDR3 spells CASSSSGEGGRQPQHF. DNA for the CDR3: TGTGCCAGCAGCTCTTCAGGTGAGGGTGGTAGGCAGCCCCAGCATTTT. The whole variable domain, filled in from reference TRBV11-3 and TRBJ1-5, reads EAGVVQSPRYKIIEKKQPVAFWCNPISGHNTLYWYLQNLGQGPELLIRYENEEAVDDSQLPKDRFSAERLKGVDSTLKIQPAELGDSAVYLCASSSSGEGGRQPQHFGDGTRLSIL.

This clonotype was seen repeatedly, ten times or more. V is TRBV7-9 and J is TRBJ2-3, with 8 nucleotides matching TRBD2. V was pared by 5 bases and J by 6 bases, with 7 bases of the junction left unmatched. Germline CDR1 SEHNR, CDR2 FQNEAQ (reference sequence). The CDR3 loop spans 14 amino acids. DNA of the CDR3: TGTGCCAGCAGCCCCGGGGGGGCCGTCGATACGCAGTATTTT. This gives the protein CASSPGGAVDTQYF.

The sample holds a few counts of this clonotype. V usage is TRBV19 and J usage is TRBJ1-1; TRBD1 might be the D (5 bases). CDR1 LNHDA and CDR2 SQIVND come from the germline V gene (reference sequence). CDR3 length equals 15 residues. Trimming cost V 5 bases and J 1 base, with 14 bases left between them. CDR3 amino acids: CASSWDGLRNTEAFF. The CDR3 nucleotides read TGTGCCAGTAGTTGGGACGGACTACGGAACACTGAAGCTTTCTTT.

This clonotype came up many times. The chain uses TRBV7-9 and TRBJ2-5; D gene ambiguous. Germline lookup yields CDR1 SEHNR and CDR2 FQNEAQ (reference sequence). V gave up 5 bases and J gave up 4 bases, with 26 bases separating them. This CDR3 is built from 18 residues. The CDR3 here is CASSPLIFTLQLLETQYF. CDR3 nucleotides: TGTGCCAGCAGCCCTCTTATTTTTACGCTACAACTGCTAGAGACCCAGTACTTC.

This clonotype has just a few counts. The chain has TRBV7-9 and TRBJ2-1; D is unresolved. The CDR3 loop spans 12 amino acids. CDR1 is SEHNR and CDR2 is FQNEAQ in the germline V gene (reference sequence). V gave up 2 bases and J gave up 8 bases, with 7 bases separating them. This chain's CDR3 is CASSLMKDEQFF. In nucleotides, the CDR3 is TGTGCCAGCAGCTTAATGAAGGATGAGCAGTTCTTC. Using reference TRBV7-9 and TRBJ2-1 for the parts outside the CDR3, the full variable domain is DTGVSQNPRHKITKRGQNVTFRCDPISEHNRLYWYRQTLGQGPEFLTYFQNEAQLEKSRLLSDRFSAERPKGSFSTLEIQRTEQGDSAMYLCASSLMKDEQFFGPGTRLTVL.

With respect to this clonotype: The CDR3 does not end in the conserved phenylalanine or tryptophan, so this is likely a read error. The CDR3 nucleotides read TGTGCCAGCAGCCCCGGGGGGGGGAATCAGCCCCAGCATTTA. It codes for CASSPGGGNQPQHL. The chain couples TRBV7-2 to TRBJ1-5; possibly TRBD1 for D (5 bases). V lost 5 bases, J lost 4 bases, and 12 bases lay in between. Germline V gene sequence: CDR1 SGHTA, CDR2 FQGNSA. The CDR3 runs 14 residues.

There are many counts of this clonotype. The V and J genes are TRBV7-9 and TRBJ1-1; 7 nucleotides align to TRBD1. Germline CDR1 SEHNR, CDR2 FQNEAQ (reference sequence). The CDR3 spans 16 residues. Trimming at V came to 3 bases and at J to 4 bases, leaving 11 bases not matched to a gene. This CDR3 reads CASSFPAGQEITEAFF. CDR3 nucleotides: TGTGCCAGCAGCTTCCCAGCAGGACAGGAAATCACTGAAGCTTTCTTT. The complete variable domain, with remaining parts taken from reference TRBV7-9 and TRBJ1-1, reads DTGVSQNPRHKITKRGQNVTFRCDPISEHNRLYWYRQTLGQGPEFLTYFQNEAQLEKSRLLSDRFSAERPKGSFSTLEIQRTEQGDSAMYLCASSFPAGQEITEAFFGQGTRLTVV.

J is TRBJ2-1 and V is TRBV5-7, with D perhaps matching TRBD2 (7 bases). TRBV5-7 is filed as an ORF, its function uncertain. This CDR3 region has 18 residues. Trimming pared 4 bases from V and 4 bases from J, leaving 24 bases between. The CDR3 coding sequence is TGTGCCAGCAGCGGCTGGGGGGGGCCCCTAAGAATGTACAATGAGCAGTTCTTC. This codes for CASSGWGGPLRMYNEQFF.

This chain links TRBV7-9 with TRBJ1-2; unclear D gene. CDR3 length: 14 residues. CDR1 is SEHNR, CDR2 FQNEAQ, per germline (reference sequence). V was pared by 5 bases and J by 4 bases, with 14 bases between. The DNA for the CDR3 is TGTGCCAGCAGCCCCCGGGATGCCGCCTATGGCTACACCTTC. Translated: CASSPRDAAYGYTF. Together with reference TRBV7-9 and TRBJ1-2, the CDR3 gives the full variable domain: DTGVSQNPRHKITKRGQNVTFRCDPISEHNRLYWYRQTLGQGPEFLTYFQNEAQLEKSRLLSDRFSAERPKGSFSTLEIQRTEQGDSAMYLCASSPRDAAYGYTFGSGTRLTVV.

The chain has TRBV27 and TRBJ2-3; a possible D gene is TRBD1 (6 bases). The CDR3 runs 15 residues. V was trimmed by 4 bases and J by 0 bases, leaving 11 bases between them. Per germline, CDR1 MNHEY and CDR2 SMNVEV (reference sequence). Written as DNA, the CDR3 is TGTGCCAGCAGTTCCTTACAGGGAAGCACAGATACGCAGTATTTT. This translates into CASSSLQGSTDTQYF.

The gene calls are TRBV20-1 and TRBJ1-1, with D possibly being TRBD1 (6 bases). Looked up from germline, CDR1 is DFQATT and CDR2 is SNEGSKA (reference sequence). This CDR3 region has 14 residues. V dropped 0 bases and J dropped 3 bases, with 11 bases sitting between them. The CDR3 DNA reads TGCAGTGCTAGAGAGGGGGGGCTGGACACTGAAGCTTTCTTT. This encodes CSAREGGLDTEAFF.

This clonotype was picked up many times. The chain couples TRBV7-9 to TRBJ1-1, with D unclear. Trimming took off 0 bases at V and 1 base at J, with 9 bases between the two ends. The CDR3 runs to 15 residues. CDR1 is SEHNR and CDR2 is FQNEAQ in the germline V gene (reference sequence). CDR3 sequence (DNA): TGTGCCAGCAGCTTAGCAGCGGCGGGGAACACTGAAGCTTTCTTT. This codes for CASSLAAAGNTEAFF.

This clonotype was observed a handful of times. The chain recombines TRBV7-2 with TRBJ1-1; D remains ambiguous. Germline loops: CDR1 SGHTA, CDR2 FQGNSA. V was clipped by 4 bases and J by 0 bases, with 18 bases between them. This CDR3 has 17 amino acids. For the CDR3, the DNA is TGTGCCAGCAGCTCACCCGGAGTCGGCAGCTTGAACACTGAAGCTTTCTTT. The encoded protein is CASSSPGVGSLNTEAFF.

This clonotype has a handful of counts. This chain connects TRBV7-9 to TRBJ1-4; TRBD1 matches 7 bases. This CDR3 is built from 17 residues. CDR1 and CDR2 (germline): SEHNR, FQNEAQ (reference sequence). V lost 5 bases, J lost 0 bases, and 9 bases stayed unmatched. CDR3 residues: CASSPRDRISTNEKLFF. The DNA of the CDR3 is TGTGCCAGCAGCCCGAGGGACAGAATCTCAACTAATGAAAAACTGTTTTTT. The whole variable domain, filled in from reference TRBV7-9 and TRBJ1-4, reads DTGVSQNPRHKITKRGQNVTFRCDPISEHNRLYWYRQTLGQGPEFLTYFQNEAQLEKSRLLSDRFSAERPKGSFSTLEIQRTEQGDSAMYLCASSPRDRISTNEKLFFGSGTQLSVL.

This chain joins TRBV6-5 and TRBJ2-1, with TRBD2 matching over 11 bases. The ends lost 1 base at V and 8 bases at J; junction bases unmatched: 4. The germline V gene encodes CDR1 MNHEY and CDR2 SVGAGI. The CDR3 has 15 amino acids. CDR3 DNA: TGTGCCAGCAGTTACTATAGCGGGGGGGCCCATGAGCAGTTCTTC. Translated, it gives CASSYYSGGAHEQFF.

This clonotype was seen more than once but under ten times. The CDR3 loop is CASMQGFQETQYF. The CDR3 nucleotides are TGTGCCAGCATGCAGGGGTTCCAAGAGACCCAGTACTTC. The V and J genes are TRBV6-5 and TRBJ2-5, with D maybe TRBD1 (6 bases). The V end was cut by 7 bases, the J end by 1 base, with 10 bases between. From germline, CDR1 is MNHEY and CDR2 SVGAGI. The CDR3 totals 13 residues.

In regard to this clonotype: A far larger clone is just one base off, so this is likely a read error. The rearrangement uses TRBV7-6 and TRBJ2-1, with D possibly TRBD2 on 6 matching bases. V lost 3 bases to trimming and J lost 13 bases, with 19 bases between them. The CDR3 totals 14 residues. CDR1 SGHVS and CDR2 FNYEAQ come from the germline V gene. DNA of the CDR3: TGTGCCAGCAGCTTCGGGGGAACCTACAATAAACAGTTCTTC. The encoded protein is CASSFGGTYNKQFF.

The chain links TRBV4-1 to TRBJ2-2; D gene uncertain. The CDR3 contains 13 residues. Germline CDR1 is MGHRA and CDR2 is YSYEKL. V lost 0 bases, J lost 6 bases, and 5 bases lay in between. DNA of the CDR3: TGCGCCAGCAGCCAAGAAGGGCCCGGGGAGCTGTTTTTT. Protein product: CASSQEGPGELFF.

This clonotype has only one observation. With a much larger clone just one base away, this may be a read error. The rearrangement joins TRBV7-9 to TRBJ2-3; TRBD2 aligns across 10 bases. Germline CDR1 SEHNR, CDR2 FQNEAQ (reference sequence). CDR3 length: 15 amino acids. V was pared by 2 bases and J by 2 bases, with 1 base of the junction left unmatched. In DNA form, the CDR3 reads TGTGCCAGCAGCTTACTAGCGGGAGCCACAGATACGCAGTATTTT. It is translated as CASSLLAGATDTQYF.

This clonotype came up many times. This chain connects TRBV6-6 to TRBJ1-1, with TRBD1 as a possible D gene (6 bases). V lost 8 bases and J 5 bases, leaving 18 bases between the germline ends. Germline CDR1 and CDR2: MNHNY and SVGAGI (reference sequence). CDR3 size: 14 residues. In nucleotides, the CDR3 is TGTGCCAGCTCTATCAGGGGCCCGGAGACTGAAGCTTTCTTT. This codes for CASSIRGPETEAFF.

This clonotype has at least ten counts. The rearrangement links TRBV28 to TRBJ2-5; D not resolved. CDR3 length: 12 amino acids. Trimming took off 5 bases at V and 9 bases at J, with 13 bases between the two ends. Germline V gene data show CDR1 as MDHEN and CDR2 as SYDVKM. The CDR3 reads CASSKLGRPQYF. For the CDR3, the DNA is TGTGCCAGCAGTAAACTCGGACGGCCCCAGTACTTC.

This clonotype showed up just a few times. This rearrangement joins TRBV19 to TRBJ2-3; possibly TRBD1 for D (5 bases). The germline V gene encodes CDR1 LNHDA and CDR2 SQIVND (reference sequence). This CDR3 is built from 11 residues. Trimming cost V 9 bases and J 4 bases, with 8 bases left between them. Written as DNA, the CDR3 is TGTGCCAGCAGGGTGTCAGATACGCAGTATTTT. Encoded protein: CASRVSDTQYF.

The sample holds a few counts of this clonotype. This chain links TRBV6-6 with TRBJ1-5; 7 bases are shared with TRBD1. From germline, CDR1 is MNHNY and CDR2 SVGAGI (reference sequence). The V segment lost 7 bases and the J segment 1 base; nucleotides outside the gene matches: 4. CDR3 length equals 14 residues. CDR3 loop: CASKDRESNQPQHF. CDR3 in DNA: TGTGCCAGCAAAGACAGGGAAAGCAATCAGCCCCAGCATTTT.

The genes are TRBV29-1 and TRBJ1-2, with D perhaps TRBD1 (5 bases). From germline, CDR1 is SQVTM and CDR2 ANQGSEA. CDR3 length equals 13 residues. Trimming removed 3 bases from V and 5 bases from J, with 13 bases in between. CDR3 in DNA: TGCAGCGTTGATAAGGAGACAGTTTATGGCTACACCTTC. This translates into CSVDKETVYGYTF.

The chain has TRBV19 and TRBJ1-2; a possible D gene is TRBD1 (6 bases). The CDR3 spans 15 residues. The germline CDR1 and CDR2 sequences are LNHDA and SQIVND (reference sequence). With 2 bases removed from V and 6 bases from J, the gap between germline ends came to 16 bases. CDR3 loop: CASSIRGGHRDGYTF. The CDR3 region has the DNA TGTGCCAGTAGTATACGGGGGGGACATAGAGATGGCTACACCTTC.

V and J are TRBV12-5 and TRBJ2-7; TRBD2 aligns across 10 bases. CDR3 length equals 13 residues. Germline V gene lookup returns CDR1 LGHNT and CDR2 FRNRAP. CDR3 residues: CASSSGGINEQYF. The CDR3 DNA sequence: TGTGCGTCGTCTAGCGGGGGAATAAACGAGCAGTACTTC. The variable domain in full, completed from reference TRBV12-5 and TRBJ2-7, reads DARVTQTPRHKVTEMGQEVTMRCQPILGHNTVFWYRQTMMQGLELLAYFRNRAPLDDSGMPKDRFSAEMPDATLATLKIQPSEPRDSAVYFCASSSGGINEQYFGPGTRLTVT.